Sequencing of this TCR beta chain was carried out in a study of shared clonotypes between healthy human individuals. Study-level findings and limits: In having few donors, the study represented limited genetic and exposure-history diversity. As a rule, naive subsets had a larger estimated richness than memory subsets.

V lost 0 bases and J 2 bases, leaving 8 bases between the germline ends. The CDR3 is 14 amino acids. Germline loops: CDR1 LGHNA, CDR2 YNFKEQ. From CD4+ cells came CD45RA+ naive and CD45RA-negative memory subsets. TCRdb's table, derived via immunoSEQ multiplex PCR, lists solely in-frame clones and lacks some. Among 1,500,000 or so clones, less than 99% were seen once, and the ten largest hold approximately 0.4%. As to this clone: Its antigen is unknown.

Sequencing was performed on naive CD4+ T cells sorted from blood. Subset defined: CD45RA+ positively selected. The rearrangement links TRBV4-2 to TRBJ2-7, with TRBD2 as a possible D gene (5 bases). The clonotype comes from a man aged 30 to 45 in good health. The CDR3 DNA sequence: TGTGCCAGCAGCCAAGAGGGAGACCCCTACGAGCAGTACTTC. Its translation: CASSQEGDPYEQYF.